This paragraph covers one T cell receptor (beta chain) sequence. This sample was taken from a study of blood T cell repertoires in COVID-19. Study context: T cells, B-cell-depleted T cells, or PBMCs provided the cDNA or gDNA that served as material.

In the study's own analysis: It was from reference gene primer amplification that nucleated cell counts were estimated. Sequencing used immunoSEQ multiplex PCR; TCRdb keeps in-frame clones, though not all of them. From that table come the V and J calls and clone size; the DNA was used to work out D and trimming. The sample carries 150,000 to 200,000 clones, more than 60% recorded once. This sequence was found in a man between 65 and 85 years old with acute or convalescent COVID-19. The sample taken for sequencing was peripheral blood.

The CDR3 is CASSEIPGQSSYEQYF. As DNA, the CDR3 is TGTGCCAGCAGTGAAATCCCGGGACAAAGCTCCTACGAGCAGTACTTC. The chain links TRBV6-1 to TRBJ2-7; tentatively, D is TRBD1 (6 bases). V shed 2 bases and J shed 0 bases, with 14 bases lying between them. The germline V gene encodes CDR1 MNHNS and CDR2 SASEGT. This CDR3 comprises 16 residues.